This TCR beta chain was sequenced for a study of shared clonotypes between healthy human individuals. Study observations and caveats: Several donors shared around 5.1% of their naive CD4 clonotypes.

CDR3 size: 15 residues. CDR1 is SGHAT, CDR2 FQNNGV, per germline. V shed 5 bases and J shed 2 bases, with 16 bases lying between them. This clone was recorded only once. The antigen is undetermined. Repertoires were generated with immunoSEQ multiplex PCR, while TCRdb's copy carries only in-frame clones and drops some. Among roughly 720,000 clones listed, 90% were seen once. Healthy and HIV-negative, the adult donors had no recent acute infections or vaccinations. CD8 memory merged CD45RO+ cells and CCR7-negative CD45RA+ TemRA cells into one population. The genes are TRBV11-2 and TRBJ2-7; maybe TRBD1 (6 bases). Specimen: memory CD8+ T cells from PBMCs. Subset meaning: CD45RO+ cells pooled with CCR7-negative TemRA cells. This TCR came from a man between 18 and 29 years old in good health. Some clones in this sample may be carry-over from other donors' samples. The CDR3 bases are TGTGCCAGCAGCCCCGTTTCTGGGACACCCTACGAGCAGTACTTC. Translated: CASSPVSGTPYEQYF.